This TCR beta chain was identified during a study of T-cell reconstitution after alpha-beta-depleted transplantation in children. CDR3 size: 13 residues. Germline V gives CDR1 SGHTA, CDR2 FQGNSA. V was pared by 4 bases and J by 5 bases, with 11 bases between. It was with unique molecular identifiers that the TCRbeta library was prepared. TCRdb fed the PCR reads into MiXCR, producing one record per CDR3 protein. The top ten clones hold 5% to 6.5% of a sample with 440,000 or so distinct CDR3 sequences, roughly a tenth of them seen once. This chain connects TRBV7-2 to TRBJ2-5; tentatively, D is TRBD1 or TRBD2 (5 bases each). The origin of this receptor is a human donor who donated a stem cell graft to a child with acute myeloid leukemia. The specimen was PBMCs from the stem cell graft donor, collected from the stem cell graft. CDR3 loop: CASSYGTSETQYF. CDR3 nucleotide sequence: TGTGCCAGCAGCTATGGGACCTCTGAGACCCAGTACTTC.